These T cell receptor beta chains were read from a single sample in a study of shared clonotypes between healthy human individuals. TCRdb keeps only in-frame clones here, not all; method: immunoSEQ multiplex PCR. In the table there are over 2 million clones, roughly 90% of which are singletons. Sequenced sample: naive CD4+ T cells from PBMCs. Receptor source: a young man in good health. Some clones in this sample may be carry-over from other donors' samples. CDR3s leave out the opening cysteine and the closing phenylalanine or tryptophan. The order of the fields is J gene, V gene, CDR3 protein.

TRBJ1-5,TRBV14,ASSQQGNQPQH
TRBJ2-3,TRBV9,ASSVVQGGDTQY
TRBJ2-1,TRBV7-2,ASSLMNEQF
TRBJ1-1,TRBV7-8,ASRKAGNTEAF
TRBJ2-2,TRBV7-2,ASSPGGLAGDTGELF
TRBJ2-3,TRBV19,ASSRLATSTDTQY
TRBJ2-7,TRBV5-1,ASSRDRPYEQY
TRBJ2-7,TRBV28,ASTFTEGTYEQY
TRBJ2-5,TRBV7-2,ASSLGDRVVETQY
TRBJ1-3,TRBV5-4,ASSPNEVGQPSGNTIY
TRBJ2-4,TRBV5-1,ASSLNRDIQY
TRBJ1-3,TRBV5-8,ASSPRTGAAIY
TRBJ1-2,TRBV6-6,ASMTGRDYGYT
TRBJ2-5,TRBV5-4,ASSLGGREETQY
TRBJ1-2,TRBV28,ASSLYAGGNYGYT
TRBJ2-2,TRBV19,ASSRDIGVHTGELF
TRBJ2-1,TRBV7-2,ASSLDGSSYNEQF
TRBJ1-1,TRBV11-3,ASSLGQTEAF
TRBJ1-1,TRBV19,ASRWAQGNTEAF
TRBJ1-1,TRBV5-1,ASLPRAGAIGGTEAF
TRBJ2-7,TRBV5-1,ASSRGTSGTYEQY
TRBJ1-1,TRBV27,ASSRLVVNTEAF
TRBJ2-7,TRBV6-5,ASSQTSGLVEQY
TRBJ2-5,TRBV9,ASTSRTGVGGETQY
TRBJ2-3,TRBV5-1,ASASSQQTDTQY
TRBJ2-3,TRBV5-1,ASSSQLVTDTQY
TRBJ2-6,TRBV7-3,ASSLMGAGANVLT